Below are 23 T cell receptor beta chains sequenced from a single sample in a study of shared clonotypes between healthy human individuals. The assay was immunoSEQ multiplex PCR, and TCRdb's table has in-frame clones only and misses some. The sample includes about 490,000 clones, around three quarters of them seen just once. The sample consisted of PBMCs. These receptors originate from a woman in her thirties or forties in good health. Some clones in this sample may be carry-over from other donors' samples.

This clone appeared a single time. CDR3 bases: TGTGCCAGCATCCCTCTGACGAGAGAATATGAGCAGTTCTTC. Protein: CASIPLTREYEQFF. This sequence joins TRBV28 and TRBJ2-1, with D hard to call. This CDR3 region has 14 residues. Between the trimmed V and J ends, which lost 7 bases and 8 bases, there was a span of 18 bases. The germline V gene encodes CDR1 MDHEN and CDR2 SYDVKM.

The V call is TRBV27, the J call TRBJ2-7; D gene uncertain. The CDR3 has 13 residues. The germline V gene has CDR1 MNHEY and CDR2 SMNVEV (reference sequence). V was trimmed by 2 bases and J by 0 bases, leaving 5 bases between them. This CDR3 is CASSLGPSYEQYF. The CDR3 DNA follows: TGTGCCAGCAGTTTAGGTCCCTCCTACGAGCAGTACTTC.

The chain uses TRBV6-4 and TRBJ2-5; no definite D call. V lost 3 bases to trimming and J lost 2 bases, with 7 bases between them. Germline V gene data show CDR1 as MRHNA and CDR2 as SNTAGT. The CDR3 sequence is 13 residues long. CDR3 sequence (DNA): TGTGCCAGCAGTGAGAAGGAACAAGAGACCCAGTACTTC. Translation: CASSEKEQETQYF.

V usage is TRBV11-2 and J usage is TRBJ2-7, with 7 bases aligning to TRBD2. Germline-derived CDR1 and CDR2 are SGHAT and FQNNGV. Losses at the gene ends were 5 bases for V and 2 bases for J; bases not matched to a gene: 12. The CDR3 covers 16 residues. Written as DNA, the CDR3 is TGTGCCAGCAGCCTACGAAATCCGGGAGGACCCTACGAGCAGTACTTC. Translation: CASSLRNPGGPYEQYF.

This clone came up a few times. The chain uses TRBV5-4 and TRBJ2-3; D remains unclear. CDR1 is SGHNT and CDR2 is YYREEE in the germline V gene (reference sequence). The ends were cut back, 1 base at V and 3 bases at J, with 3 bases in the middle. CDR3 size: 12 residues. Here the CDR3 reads CASSLRTDTQYF. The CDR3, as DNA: TGTGCCAGCAGCTTGAGGACAGATACGCAGTATTTT.

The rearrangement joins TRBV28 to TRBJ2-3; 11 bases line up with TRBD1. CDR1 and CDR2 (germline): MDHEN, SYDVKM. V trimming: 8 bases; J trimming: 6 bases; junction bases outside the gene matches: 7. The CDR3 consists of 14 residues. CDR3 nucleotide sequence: TGTGCCAGCCAAAGGGACAGGGGGTTGGATACGCAGTATTTT. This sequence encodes CASQRDRGLDTQYF.

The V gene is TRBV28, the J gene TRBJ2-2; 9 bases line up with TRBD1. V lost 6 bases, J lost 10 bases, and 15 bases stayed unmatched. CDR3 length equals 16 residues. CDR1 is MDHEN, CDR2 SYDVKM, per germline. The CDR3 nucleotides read TGTGCCAGCAGCCCCGCCCTGACAGGGGGATCGGAGGAGCTGTTTTTT. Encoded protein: CASSPALTGGSEELFF.

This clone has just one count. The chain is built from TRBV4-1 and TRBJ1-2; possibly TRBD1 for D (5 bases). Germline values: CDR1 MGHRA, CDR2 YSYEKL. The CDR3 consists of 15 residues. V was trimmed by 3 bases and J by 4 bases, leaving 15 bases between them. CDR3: CASSHPGTGVYGYTF. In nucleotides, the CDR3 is TGCGCCAGCAGCCACCCCGGGACGGGGGTCTATGGCTACACCTTC.

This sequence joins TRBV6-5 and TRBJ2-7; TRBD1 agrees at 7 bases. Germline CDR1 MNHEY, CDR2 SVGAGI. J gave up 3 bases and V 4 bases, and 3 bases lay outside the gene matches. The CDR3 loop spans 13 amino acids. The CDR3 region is CASSSRDSYEQYF. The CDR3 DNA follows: TGTGCCAGCAGTTCGAGGGACAGCTACGAGCAGTACTTC.

In DNA form, the CDR3 reads TGCGCCAGCAGCCGGGAGACATACTATGGCTACACCTTC. Protein: CASSRETYYGYTF. The chain joins TRBV5-1 to TRBJ1-2; D is unresolved. With 4 bases removed from V and 3 bases from J, the gap between germline ends came to 10 bases. CDR3 length: 13 amino acids. The germline CDR1 and CDR2 sequences are SGHRS and YFSETQ.

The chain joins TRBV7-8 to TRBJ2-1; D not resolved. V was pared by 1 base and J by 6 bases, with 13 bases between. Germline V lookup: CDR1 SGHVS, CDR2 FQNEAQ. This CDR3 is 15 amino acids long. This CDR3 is CASSLGVVLRNEQFF. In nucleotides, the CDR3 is TGTGCCAGCAGCTTAGGGGTAGTTTTGCGCAATGAGCAGTTCTTC.

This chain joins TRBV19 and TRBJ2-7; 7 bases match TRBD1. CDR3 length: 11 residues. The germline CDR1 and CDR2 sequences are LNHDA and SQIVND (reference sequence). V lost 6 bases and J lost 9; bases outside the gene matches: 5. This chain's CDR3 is CASSDRVWQYF. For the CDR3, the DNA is TGTGCCAGTAGCGACAGGGTGTGGCAGTACTTC.

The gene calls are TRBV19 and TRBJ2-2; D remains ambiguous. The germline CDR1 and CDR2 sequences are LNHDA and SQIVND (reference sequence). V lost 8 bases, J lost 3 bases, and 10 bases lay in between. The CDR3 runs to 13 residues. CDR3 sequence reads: CASRRSDTGELFF. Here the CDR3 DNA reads TGTGCCAGTCGGCGCAGCGACACCGGGGAGCTGTTTTTT.

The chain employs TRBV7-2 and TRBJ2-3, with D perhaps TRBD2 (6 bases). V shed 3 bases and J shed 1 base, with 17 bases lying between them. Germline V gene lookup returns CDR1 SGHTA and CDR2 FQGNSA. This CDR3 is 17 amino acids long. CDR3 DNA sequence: TGTGCCAGCAGCTTCAAGCTGGCGGGACGCGGCACAGATACGCAGTATTTT. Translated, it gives CASSFKLAGRGTDTQYF. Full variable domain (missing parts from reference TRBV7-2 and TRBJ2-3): GAGVSQSPSNKVTEKGKDVELRCDPISGHTALYWYRQSLGQGLEFLIYFQGNSAPDKSGLPSDRFSAERTGGSVSTLTIQRTQQEDSAVYLCASSFKLAGRGTDTQYFGPGTRLTVL.

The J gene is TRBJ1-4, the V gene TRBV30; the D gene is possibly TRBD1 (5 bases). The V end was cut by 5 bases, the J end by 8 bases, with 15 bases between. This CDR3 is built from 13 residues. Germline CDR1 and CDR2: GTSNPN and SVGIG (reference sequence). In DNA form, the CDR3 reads TGTGCCTGGGCCGGGACTGCGGAGGAAAAACTGTTTTTT. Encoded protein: CAWAGTAEEKLFF.

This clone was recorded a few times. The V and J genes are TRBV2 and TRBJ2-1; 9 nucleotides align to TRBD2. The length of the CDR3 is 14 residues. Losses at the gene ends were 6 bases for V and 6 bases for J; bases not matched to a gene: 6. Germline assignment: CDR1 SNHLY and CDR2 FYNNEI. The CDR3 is CASSLRLAANEQFF. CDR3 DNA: TGTGCCAGCAGCCTCCGACTAGCGGCCAATGAGCAGTTCTTC.

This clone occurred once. The DNA for the CDR3 is TGTGCCAGCAGTTACACGACAGGGCCCGGCCAAGAGACCCAGTACTTC. The encoded protein is CASSYTTGPGQETQYF. The chain links TRBV6-5 to TRBJ2-5; 7 bases map to TRBD1. V shed 2 bases and J 1 base; nucleotides not matched to a gene: 7. CDR3 size: 16 residues. Germline CDR1 MNHEY, CDR2 SVGAGI.

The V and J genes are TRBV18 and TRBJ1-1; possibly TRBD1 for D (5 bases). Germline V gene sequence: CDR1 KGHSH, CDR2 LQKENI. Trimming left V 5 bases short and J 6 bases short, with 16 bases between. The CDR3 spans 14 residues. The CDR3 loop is CASSSDGGIAEAFF. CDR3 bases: TGTGCCAGCTCATCCGACGGGGGGATCGCTGAAGCTTTCTTT.

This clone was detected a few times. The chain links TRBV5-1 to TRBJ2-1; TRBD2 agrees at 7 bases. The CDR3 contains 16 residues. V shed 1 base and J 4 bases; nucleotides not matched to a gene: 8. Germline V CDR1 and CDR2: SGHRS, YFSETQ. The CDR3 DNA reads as TGCGCCAGCAGCTTGCTCGGGACTACTGTATACAATGAGCAGTTCTTC. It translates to CASSLLGTTVYNEQFF.

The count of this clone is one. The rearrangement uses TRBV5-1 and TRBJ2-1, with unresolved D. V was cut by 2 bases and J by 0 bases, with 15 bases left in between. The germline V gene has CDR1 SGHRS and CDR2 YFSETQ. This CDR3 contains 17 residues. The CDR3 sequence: CASSFNPGPSSYNEQFF. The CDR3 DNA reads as TGCGCCAGCAGCTTTAATCCCGGGCCGAGCTCCTACAATGAGCAGTTCTTC.

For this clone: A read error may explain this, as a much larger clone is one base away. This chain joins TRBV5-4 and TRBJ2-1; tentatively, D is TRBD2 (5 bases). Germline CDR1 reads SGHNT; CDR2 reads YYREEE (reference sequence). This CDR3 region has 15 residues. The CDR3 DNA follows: TGTGCCAACAGCTTGGTAGGGAGTCGGTACAATGAGCAGTTCTTC. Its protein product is CANSLVGSRYNEQFF.

The CDR3 reads CASSYRDGAYEQYF. Written as DNA, the CDR3 is TGTGCCAGCAGTTACCGGGACGGCGCCTACGAGCAGTACTTC. The gene calls are TRBV6-5 and TRBJ2-7; D may match TRBD1 or TRBD2 (5 bases each). The CDR3 runs 14 residues. The V and J ends lost 2 bases and 2 bases respectively, with 10 bases between them. CDR1 and CDR2 (germline): MNHEY, SVGAGI.

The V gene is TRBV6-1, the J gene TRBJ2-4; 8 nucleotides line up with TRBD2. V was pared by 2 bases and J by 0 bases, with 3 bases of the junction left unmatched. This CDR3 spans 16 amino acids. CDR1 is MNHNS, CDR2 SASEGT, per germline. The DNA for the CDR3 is TGTGCCAGCAGTGAATTAAGCGGGAGAGCCAAAAACATTCAGTACTTC. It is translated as CASSELSGRAKNIQYF.